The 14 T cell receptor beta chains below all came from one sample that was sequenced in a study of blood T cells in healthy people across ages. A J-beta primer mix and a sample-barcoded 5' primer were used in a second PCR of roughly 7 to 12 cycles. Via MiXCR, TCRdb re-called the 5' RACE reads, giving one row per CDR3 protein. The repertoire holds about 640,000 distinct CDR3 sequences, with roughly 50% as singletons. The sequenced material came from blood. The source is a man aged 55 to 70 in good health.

In nucleotides, the CDR3 is TGTGCCAGCAGCAACCGGGACAGGGCCACAGATACGCAGTATTTT. The encoded protein is CASSNRDRATDTQYF. The V gene is TRBV9, the J gene TRBJ2-3, with 9 bases that match TRBD1. The length of the CDR3 is 15 residues. V shed 4 bases and J 2 bases; nucleotides not matched to a gene: 5. Germline CDR1 is SGDLS and CDR2 is YYNGEE.

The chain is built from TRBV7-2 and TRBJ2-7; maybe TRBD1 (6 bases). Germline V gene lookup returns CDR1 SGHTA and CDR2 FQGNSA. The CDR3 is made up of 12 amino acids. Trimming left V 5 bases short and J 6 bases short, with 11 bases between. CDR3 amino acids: CASSQDRREQYF. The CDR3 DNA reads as TGTGCCAGCAGCCAAGACAGGCGCGAGCAGTACTTC.

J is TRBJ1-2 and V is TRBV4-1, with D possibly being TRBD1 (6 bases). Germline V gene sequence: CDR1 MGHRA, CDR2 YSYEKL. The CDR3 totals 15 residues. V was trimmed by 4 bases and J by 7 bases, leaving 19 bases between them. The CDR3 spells CASSPRLQGSLGYTF. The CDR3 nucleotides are TGCGCCAGCAGCCCGAGACTACAGGGCAGTCTTGGCTACACCTTC.

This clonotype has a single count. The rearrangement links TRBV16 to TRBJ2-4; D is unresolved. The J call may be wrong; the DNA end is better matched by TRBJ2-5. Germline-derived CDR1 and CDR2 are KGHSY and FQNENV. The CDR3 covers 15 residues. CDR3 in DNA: TGTGCCAGCAGCCTTAACCGCCCCCTCCAAGAGACCCAGTACTTC. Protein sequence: CASSLNRPLQETQYF.

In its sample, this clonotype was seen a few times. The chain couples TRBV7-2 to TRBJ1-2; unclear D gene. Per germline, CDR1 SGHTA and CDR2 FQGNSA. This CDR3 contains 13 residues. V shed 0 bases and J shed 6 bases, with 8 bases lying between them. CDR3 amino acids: CASSLAYGDGYTF. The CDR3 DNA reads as TGTGCCAGCAGCTTAGCCTACGGGGATGGCTACACCTTC. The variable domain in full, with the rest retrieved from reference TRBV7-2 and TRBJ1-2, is GAGVSQSPSNKVTEKGKDVELRCDPISGHTALYWYRQSLGQGLEFLIYFQGNSAPDKSGLPSDRFSAERTGGSVSTLTIQRTQQEDSAVYLCASSLAYGDGYTFGSGTRLTVV.

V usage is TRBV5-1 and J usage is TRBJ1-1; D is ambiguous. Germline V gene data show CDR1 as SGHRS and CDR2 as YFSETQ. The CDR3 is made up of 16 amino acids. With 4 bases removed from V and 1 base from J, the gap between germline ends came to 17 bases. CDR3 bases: TGCGCCAGCAGCGACGGGTCCTCCGGGCCGAACACTGAAGCTTTCTTT. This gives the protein CASSDGSSGPNTEAFF.

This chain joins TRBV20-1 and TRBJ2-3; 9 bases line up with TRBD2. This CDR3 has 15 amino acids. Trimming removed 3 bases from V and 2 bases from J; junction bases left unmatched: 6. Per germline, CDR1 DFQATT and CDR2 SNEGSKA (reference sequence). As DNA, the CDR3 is TGCAGTGCTAGGGGAATAGCGGGGGTCACAGATACGCAGTATTTT. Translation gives CSARGIAGVTDTQYF.

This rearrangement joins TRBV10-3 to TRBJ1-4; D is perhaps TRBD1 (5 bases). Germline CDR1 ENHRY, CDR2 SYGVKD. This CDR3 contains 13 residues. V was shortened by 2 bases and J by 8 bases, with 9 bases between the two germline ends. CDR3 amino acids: CAISEGAREKLFF. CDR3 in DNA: TGTGCCATCAGTGAGGGGGCGAGGGAAAAACTGTTTTTT.

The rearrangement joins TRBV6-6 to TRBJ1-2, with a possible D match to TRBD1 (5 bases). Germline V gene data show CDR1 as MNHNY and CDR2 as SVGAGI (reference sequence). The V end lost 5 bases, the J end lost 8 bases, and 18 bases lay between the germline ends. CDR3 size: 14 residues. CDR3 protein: CASSDYTGGGGYTF. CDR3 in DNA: TGTGCCAGCAGTGACTACACGGGTGGGGGAGGCTACACCTTC.

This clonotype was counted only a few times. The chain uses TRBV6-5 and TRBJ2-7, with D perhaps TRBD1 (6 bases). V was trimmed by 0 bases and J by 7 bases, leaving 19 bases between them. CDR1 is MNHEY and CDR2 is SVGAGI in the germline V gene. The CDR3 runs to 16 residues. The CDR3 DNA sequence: TGTGCCAGCAGTTACTCGCCAGGGGCATCTCAGGGTGAGCAGTACTTC. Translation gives CASSYSPGASQGEQYF.

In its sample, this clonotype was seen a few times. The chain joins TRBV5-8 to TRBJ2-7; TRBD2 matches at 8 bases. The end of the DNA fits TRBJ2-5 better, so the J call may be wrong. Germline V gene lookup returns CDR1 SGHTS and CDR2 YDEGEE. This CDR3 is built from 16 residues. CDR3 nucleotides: TGTGCCAGCAGCTCATCCCAAGCGGGGGTGGGTGAGACCCAGTACTTC. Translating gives CASSSSQAGVGETQYF.

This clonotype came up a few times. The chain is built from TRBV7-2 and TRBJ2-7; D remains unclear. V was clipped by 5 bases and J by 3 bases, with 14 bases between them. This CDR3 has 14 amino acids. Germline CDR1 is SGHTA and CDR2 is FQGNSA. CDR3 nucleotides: TGTGCCAGCAGCCCCCAACCAGAAATCTACGAGCAGTACTTC. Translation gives CASSPQPEIYEQYF.

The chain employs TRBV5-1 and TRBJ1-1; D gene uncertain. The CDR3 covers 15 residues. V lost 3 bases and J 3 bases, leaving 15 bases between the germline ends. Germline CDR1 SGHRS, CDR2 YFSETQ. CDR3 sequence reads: CASSSNQRKDTEAFF. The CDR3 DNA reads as TGCGCCAGCAGCTCTAATCAGAGAAAGGACACTGAAGCTTTCTTT.

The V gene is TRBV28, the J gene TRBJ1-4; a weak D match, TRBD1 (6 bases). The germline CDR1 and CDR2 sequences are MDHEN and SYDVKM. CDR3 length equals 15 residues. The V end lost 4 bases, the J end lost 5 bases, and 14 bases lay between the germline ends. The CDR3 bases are TGTGCCAGCAGTTACCCCGGGACACAAAATGAAAAACTGTTTTTT. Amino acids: CASSYPGTQNEKLFF.